This T cell receptor (beta chain) emerged from a study of blood T cells in healthy people across ages. This clonotype was counted at least ten times. Its target is unknown. Healthy Caucasians from Russia aged roughly 6 to 95 served as donors. A second PCR, run for roughly 7 to 11 cycles, used a sample-barcoded 5' primer plus a J-beta primer mix. TCRdb re-called the 5' RACE reads with MiXCR, one entry per CDR3 protein. The sample includes about 780,000 distinct CDR3 sequences, roughly 24% of them seen just once. Study-level findings and limits: TCR beta diversity per million T cells fell roughly linearly with age.

This CDR3 has 16 residues. V dropped 0 bases and J dropped 1; count of bases not matched to a gene: 7. CDR1 is DFQATT, CDR2 SNEGSKA, per germline (reference sequence). Separately, the same data were catalogued under a study of T cells of mothers and their children.

The V call is TRBV20-1, the J call TRBJ1-1; TRBD1 matches at 8 bases. The TCR sequence derives from a boy aged 5 to 17 in good health. Specimen: blood. As DNA, the CDR3 is TGCAGTGCTAGAGAGGCCGGGACAGGAGGGAACACTGAAGCTTTCTTT. Encoded protein: CSAREAGTGGNTEAFF.